This TCR beta chain was sequenced for a study of blood T cells in healthy people across ages. General observations from the study: Long-lived donors exceeded aged donors in naive CD4+ cells and diversity. PBMCs were not sorted, which prevented a conclusive comparison of naive versus antigen-experienced cells.

A sample-barcoded 5' primer and a J-beta primer mix were used in a second PCR of about 6 to 11 cycles. TCRdb processed the 5' RACE reads anew with MiXCR; each CDR3 protein has one entry. Here the sample spans about 620,000 distinct CDR3 sequences, around a fifth being singletons. Those donating, healthy Caucasian individuals from Russia, were aged about 6 to 95. Per the germline V gene, CDR1 is SGHTA and CDR2 is FQGNSA. V was pared by 1 base and J by 11 bases, with 15 bases between. This CDR3 contains 14 residues. This clonotype was seen a handful of times. As yet, its antigen is unknown. This TCR came from a man between 70 and 80 years old in good health. Sequenced input: blood. This chain joins TRBV7-2 and TRBJ1-5; D is undetermined. The CDR3 loop reads CASSLGEGAPTQHF. CDR3 DNA sequence: TGTGCCAGCAGCTTAGGGGAGGGAGCCCCCACCCAGCATTTT. Supplemented by reference TRBV7-2 and TRBJ1-5, the full variable domain reads GAGVSQSPSNKVTEKGKDVELRCDPISGHTALYWYRQSLGQGLEFLIYFQGNSAPDKSGLPSDRFSAERTGGSVSTLTIQRTQQEDSAVYLCASSLGEGAPTQHFGDGTRLSIL.